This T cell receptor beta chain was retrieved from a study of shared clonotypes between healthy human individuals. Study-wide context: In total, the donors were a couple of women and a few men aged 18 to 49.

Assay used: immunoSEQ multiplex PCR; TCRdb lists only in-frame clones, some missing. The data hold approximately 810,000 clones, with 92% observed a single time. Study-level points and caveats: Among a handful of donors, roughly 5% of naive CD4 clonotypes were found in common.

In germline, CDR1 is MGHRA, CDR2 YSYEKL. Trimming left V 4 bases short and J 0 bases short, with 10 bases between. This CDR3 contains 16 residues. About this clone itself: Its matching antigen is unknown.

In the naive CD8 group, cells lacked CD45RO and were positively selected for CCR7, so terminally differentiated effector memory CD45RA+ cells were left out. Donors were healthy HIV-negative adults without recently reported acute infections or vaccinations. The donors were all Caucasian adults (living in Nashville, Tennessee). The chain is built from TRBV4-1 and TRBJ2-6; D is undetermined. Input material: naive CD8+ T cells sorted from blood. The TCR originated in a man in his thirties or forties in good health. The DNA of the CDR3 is TGCGCCAGCAGCCCCGAAGCCTCCTCTGGGGCCAACGTCCTGACTTTC. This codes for CASSPEASSGANVLTF.